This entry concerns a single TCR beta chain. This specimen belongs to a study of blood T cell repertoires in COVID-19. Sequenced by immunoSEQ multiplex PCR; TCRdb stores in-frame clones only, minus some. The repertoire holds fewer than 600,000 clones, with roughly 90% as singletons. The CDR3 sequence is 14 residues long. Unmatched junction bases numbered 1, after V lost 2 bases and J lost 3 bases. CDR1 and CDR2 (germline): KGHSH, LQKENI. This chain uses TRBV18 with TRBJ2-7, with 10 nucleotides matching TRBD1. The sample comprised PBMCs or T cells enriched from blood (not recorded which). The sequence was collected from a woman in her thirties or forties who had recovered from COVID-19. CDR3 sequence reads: CASSPDRGHYEQYF. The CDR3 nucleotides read TGTGCCAGCTCACCAGACAGGGGGCACTACGAGCAGTACTTC.